This note documents a single T cell receptor (beta chain) sequence. What it binds is unknown. RNA transcripts yielded amplified TCR beta CDR3 regions. Carried out on the TCR CDR3, a first-round RT-PCR used the HTBI primer set. TCRdb reanalysed the multiplex PCR reads using MiXCR and keeps one entry per CDR3 protein. The data hold approximately 570,000 distinct CDR3 sequences, with 15% to 20% observed a single time. CDR1 and CDR2 (germline): LNHNV, YYDKDF (reference sequence). The V gene end was trimmed by 1 base and the J gene end by 6 bases; junction bases not matched to a gene: 8. CDR3 length: 16 residues. This entry is derived from a study of T cells in Graves' hyperthyroidism and ophthalmopathy. Whole-study findings and limits: Model output signaled ophthalmopathy a median 6.5 months ahead of onset.

Each ophthalmopathy patient scored at least 3 on the Clinical Activity Score and at least 4 on NOSPECS grade, with duration under 3 months. Fresh peripheral blood, approximately 9.6 ml, yielded the PBMCs. The source material was blood. The chain carries TRBV15 and TRBJ2-3; 9 nucleotides line up with TRBD2. The clonotype comes from a man aged 35-49 years with Graves' ophthalmopathy. CDR3 in DNA: TGTGCCACCAGCAGAGGGGGGCGGGGGGGCCCCGATACGCAGTATTTT. This codes for CATSRGGRGGPDTQYF.